The clone carrying this T cell receptor beta chain has a handful of counts. There are 17 residues in the CDR3. CDR1 and CDR2 (germline): LNHNV, YYDKDF (reference sequence). The ends lost 3 bases at V and 0 bases at J; junction bases unmatched: 8. The data belong to a study of response to subunit inactivated influenza vaccine. TCRdb called the RT-PCR reads again in MiXCR, with one record for every CDR3 protein. In the table there are 500,000 to 550,000 distinct CDR3 sequences, approximately 22% of which are singletons. The sample was also reused in another study, on T cells expressing NK-cell markers. That source adds: The authors generated TCR beta cDNA through 5'RACE template switching with UMIs. The authors derived TCR beta repertoires from sorted CD3+CD56+NKG2C+, CD3+CD56+NKG2C- and CD3+CD56-NKG2C+ T cells. In several donors, dominant clonotypes made up roughly 25-60.1% of CD3+CD56-NKG2C+ cells.

The chain combines TRBV15 with TRBJ1-3; 7 bases agree with TRBD1. Material: CD4+ T cells sorted from PBMCs, obtained 12 days after vaccination. The sequence came from a man aged 45-60 years who received an inactivated influenza vaccine. CDR3 loop: CATSSRRQGASGNTIYF. CDR3 coding DNA: TGTGCCACCAGCAGTAGACGACAGGGAGCCTCTGGAAACACCATATATTTT.